Shown below are 10 T cell receptor beta chains from a single sample sequenced in a study of T cells in Graves' hyperthyroidism and ophthalmopathy. Regions amplified from RNA transcripts were the TCR beta CDR3 regions. In the first-round RT-PCR of the TCR CDR3, the HTBI primer set was used. TCRdb ran MiXCR on the multiplex PCR reads and lists one entry per CDR3 protein. This table has hundreds of thousands of distinct CDR3 sequences, about half appearing once. The sequenced sample was peripheral blood or thyroid tissue (not recorded which). These receptors came from a woman younger than 30 with Graves' hyperthyroidism.

The chain has TRBV25-1 and TRBJ1-2, with TRBD1 as a possible D gene (6 bases). V lost 8 bases and J lost 7, with 20 bases in between. Germline loops: CDR1 MGHDK, CDR2 SYGVNS. CDR3 length equals 14 residues. The CDR3 DNA follows: TGTGCCAGCTCACCACCTTGGACAGATGCTGGCTACACCTTC. Its protein product is CASSPPWTDAGYTF.

This clonotype was seen repeatedly, ten times or more. The chain links TRBV29-1 to TRBJ1-1; D gene uncertain. The CDR3 consists of 10 residues. Germline assignment: CDR1 SQVTM and CDR2 ANQGSEA. The ends were cut back, 3 bases at V and 11 bases at J, with 10 bases in the middle. CDR3 amino acids: CSVESRPAFF. The CDR3 coding sequence is TGCAGCGTTGAGAGTAGACCGGCTTTCTTT.

The CDR3 DNA follows: TGTGCCAGCAGCTTAGGGCCGAGCCAGGCCAACGTCCTGACTTTC. It is translated as CASSLGPSQANVLTF. V usage is TRBV7-2 and J usage is TRBJ2-6; D unclear. CDR3 length equals 15 residues. In germline, CDR1 is SGHTA, CDR2 FQGNSA. V was clipped by 1 base and J by 6 bases, with 10 bases between them. Full variable domain (outside the CDR3, taken from reference TRBV7-2 and TRBJ2-6): GAGVSQSPSNKVTEKGKDVELRCDPISGHTALYWYRQSLGQGLEFLIYFQGNSAPDKSGLPSDRFSAERTGGSVSTLTIQRTQQEDSAVYLCASSLGPSQANVLTFGAGSRLTVL.

To note about this clonotype: An end of the junction differs from the germline gene, which may be a read error. The chain joins TRBV7-3 to TRBJ2-5; TRBD2 matches 7 bases. The CDR3 is 16 amino acids. CDR1 is SGHTA, CDR2 FQGTGA, per germline. The CDR3 nucleotides read TGCGCCAGCAGCTTGGTAGCTAGCGGAGCCCAAGAGACCCAGTACTTC. Its translation: CASSLVASGAQETQYF.

This rearrangement joins TRBV6-2 or TRBV6-3 to TRBJ2-2; 7 nucleotides agree with TRBD2. CDR1 MNHEY and CDR2 SVGEGT come from the germline V gene. This CDR3 has 15 amino acids. Trimming removed 6 bases from V and 0 bases from J; junction bases left unmatched: 4. The CDR3, as DNA: TGTGCCAGCAGCCCTAGCGGCACGAACACCGGGGAGCTGTTTTTT. Encoded protein: CASSPSGTNTGELFF.

This clonotype appeared many times. This chain uses TRBV7-9 with TRBJ2-7, with D possibly called TRBD1 or TRBD2 (6 bases each). The V gene's germline CDR1 is SEHNR and CDR2 FQNEAQ (reference sequence). The CDR3 covers 12 residues. V was shortened by 4 bases and J by 5 bases, with 9 bases between the two germline ends. In DNA, the CDR3 is TGTGCCAGCAGCTACGGGGGCAACGAGCAGTACTTC. This sequence encodes CASSYGGNEQYF.

This clonotype showed up just once. The chain combines TRBV10-3 with TRBJ1-4, with D possibly matching TRBD1 (5 bases). The V gene's germline CDR1 is ENHRY and CDR2 SYGVKD. The CDR3 is 15 amino acids. The V gene lost 5 bases and the J gene lost 5 bases, with 15 bases spanning the gap. The chain's CDR3 is CAISKAATANEKLFF. DNA for the CDR3: TGTGCCATCAGTAAGGCCGCGACAGCGAATGAAAAACTGTTTTTT.

This clonotype was counted a few times. The V gene is TRBV4-1, the J gene TRBJ2-5, with D maybe TRBD2 (6 bases). With 1 base removed from V and 5 bases from J, the gap between germline ends came to 14 bases. The CDR3 has 15 residues. The germline V gene encodes CDR1 MGHRA and CDR2 YSYEKL. Here the CDR3 DNA reads TGCGCCAGCAGCCAAGGTGGGGGGAGAGGCGAGACCCAGTACTTC. This codes for CASSQGGGRGETQYF.

As concerns this clonotype: Relative to the germline gene, one junction end is altered; a read error may explain this. This rearrangement joins TRBV7-9 to TRBJ2-7, with D tentatively TRBD1 (5 bases). There are 14 residues in the CDR3. Germline lookup yields CDR1 SEHNR and CDR2 FQNEAQ (reference sequence). In DNA, the CDR3 is TGCGCCAGCAGCCGAGCGACAGAAGGGAACGAGCAGTACTTC. Its translation: CASSRATEGNEQYF.

This chain joins TRBV6-1 and TRBJ2-7, with D maybe TRBD2 (6 bases). The germline V and J ends were trimmed by 1 base and 4 bases, with 11 bases remaining between them. CDR3 length equals 14 residues. Per germline, CDR1 MNHNS and CDR2 SASEGT. The CDR3: CASSEGGEWYEQYF. CDR3 bases: TGTGCCAGCAGTGAAGGGGGGGAGTGGTACGAGCAGTACTTC.